These 16 T cell receptor beta chains were sequenced from one sample in a study of blood T cell repertoires in COVID-19. Here immunoSEQ multiplex PCR was the method, and the copy in TCRdb shows in-frame clones only, minus some. The sample has hundreds of thousands of clones, approximately 90% seen once. Sequencing was done on a sample of peripheral blood. These TCRs come from a woman in her 30s with COVID-19, enrolled during active disease.

The rearrangement links TRBV27 to TRBJ2-7; 10 nucleotides match TRBD1. Germline trimming cut 2 bases from V and 2 bases from J; bases unmatched to any gene: 15. The CDR3 is 19 amino acids. CDR1 and CDR2 (germline): MNHEY, SMNVEV (reference sequence). The CDR3 spells CASSLRYPRGTGVAYEQYF. The DNA of the CDR3 is TGTGCCAGCAGTTTAAGGTACCCAAGAGGGACAGGGGTCGCCTACGAGCAGTACTTC.

This sequence joins TRBV4-1 and TRBJ1-1; 9 bases map to TRBD1. CDR1 and CDR2 from the germline V gene are MGHRA and YSYEKL. V dropped 2 bases and J dropped 5; count of bases not matched to a gene: 6. The CDR3 covers 15 residues. The CDR3 coding sequence is TGCGCCAGCAGCCAACCGACAGGGGGATGGACTGAAGCTTTCTTT. Protein sequence: CASSQPTGGWTEAFF.

This clone is a singleton in its sample. The rearrangement links TRBV6-4 to TRBJ2-1, with TRBD1 matching over 8 bases. The CDR3 sequence is 15 residues long. V dropped 6 bases and J dropped 2; count of bases not matched to a gene: 6. Germline V CDR1 and CDR2: MRHNA, SNTAGT. CDR3 residues: CASSLQGEPYNEQFF. CDR3 in DNA: TGTGCCAGCAGCCTACAGGGGGAACCCTACAATGAGCAGTTCTTC.

This sequence joins TRBV28 and TRBJ1-1; 10 bases line up with TRBD1. J lost 11 bases, V lost 4 bases, and 13 bases had no gene match. CDR1 MDHEN and CDR2 SYDVKM come from the germline V gene. This CDR3 has 15 amino acids. The CDR3 loop reads CASSSRQGAGSRAFF. CDR3 DNA: TGTGCCAGCAGTTCACGACAGGGGGCCGGGAGTAGGGCTTTCTTT.

V usage is TRBV4-1 and J usage is TRBJ1-4, with a possible D match to TRBD1 (5 bases). V shed 0 bases and J shed 0 bases, with 14 bases lying between them. The CDR3 totals 18 residues. Germline V gene lookup returns CDR1 MGHRA and CDR2 YSYEKL. CDR3 DNA: TGCGCCAGCAGCCAAGAGACAGCAATCCCTGCAACTAATGAAAAACTGTTTTTT. This sequence encodes CASSQETAIPATNEKLFF.

The V call is TRBV27, the J call TRBJ1-6; 7 nucleotides align to TRBD1. V lost 2 bases and J lost 8; bases outside the gene matches: 6. The CDR3 spans 15 residues. Germline V lookup: CDR1 MNHEY, CDR2 SMNVEV (reference sequence). The CDR3 loop is CASSLPGGTDSPLHF. CDR3 bases: TGTGCCAGCAGTTTACCAGGTGGGACAGATTCACCCCTCCACTTT.

The rearrangement links TRBV28 to TRBJ1-1; 8 bases agree with TRBD1. J was trimmed by 6 bases and V by 3 bases; bases with no gene match: 6. The CDR3 covers 14 residues. Germline assignment: CDR1 MDHEN and CDR2 SYDVKM. This CDR3 is CASSFGGQGAEAFF. Here the CDR3 DNA reads TGTGCCAGCAGTTTCGGTGGACAGGGCGCTGAAGCTTTCTTT.

Concerning this clone: The sample carries other DNA sequences with the same CDR3. The chain links TRBV7-9 to TRBJ1-1, with TRBD1 as a possible D gene (6 bases). The CDR3 length is 14 residues. CDR1 SEHNR and CDR2 FQNEAQ come from the germline V gene (reference sequence). V gave up 4 bases and J gave up 3 bases, with 12 bases separating them. The CDR3 reads CASSYRDGDTEAFF. The DNA of the CDR3 is TGTGCCAGCAGCTACAGGGATGGGGACACTGAAGCTTTCTTT.

This rearrangement joins TRBV20-1 to TRBJ1-2, with D perhaps matching TRBD1 (5 bases). This CDR3 has 11 amino acids. The germline V gene has CDR1 DFQATT and CDR2 SNEGSKA (reference sequence). V dropped 5 bases and J dropped 4 bases, with 8 bases sitting between them. The CDR3 loop reads CSAQGAYGYTF. The CDR3, as DNA: TGCAGTGCTCAAGGGGCCTATGGCTACACCTTC.

The chain uses TRBV12-3 or TRBV12-4 and TRBJ2-7, with a weak D call TRBD2 (6 bases). The CDR3 loop spans 13 amino acids. V was clipped by 6 bases and J by 4 bases, with 13 bases between them. The DNA of the CDR3 is TGTGCCAGCAGCCAGGGACTTCCGTACGAGCAGTACGTC. Residues: CASSQGLPYEQYV.

CDR3 sequence reads: CASSKVTDSYEQYV. The CDR3 coding sequence is TGTGCCAGCAGCAAAGTTACAGATTCCTACGAGCAGTACGTC. The genes are TRBV21-1 and TRBJ2-7; TRBD1 was called by the table and not checked on the DNA. TRBV21-1 is a recognized pseudogene. The CDR3 extends over 14 amino acids.

This sequence joins TRBV29-1 and TRBJ1-2; D is perhaps TRBD1 (5 bases). V dropped 1 base and J dropped 8 bases, with 20 bases sitting between them. Germline values: CDR1 SQVTM, CDR2 ANQGSEA. The CDR3 covers 15 residues. This chain's CDR3 is CSVEATGGVWSGYTF. The DNA of the CDR3 is TGCAGCGTTGAAGCCACCGGGGGAGTGTGGAGCGGCTACACCTTC.

This clone has just a few counts. The chain carries TRBV28 and TRBJ1-4; 7 bases line up with TRBD1. The CDR3 covers 13 residues. CDR1 is MDHEN and CDR2 is SYDVKM in the germline V gene. The J segment lost 8 bases and the V segment lost 6 bases, leaving 6 bases of the junction unmatched. CDR3 DNA: TGTGCCAGCAGGGGACAGCTGGGGGAAAAACTGTTTTTT. Residues: CASRGQLGEKLFF.

CDR3 nucleotide sequence: TGTGCCAGCAGCGAGTTTAGGGGCGAAGAGACCCAGTACTTC. Translating gives CASSEFRGEETQYF. The chain links TRBV13 to TRBJ2-5; weak D call: TRBD1 (5 bases). CDR3 length equals 14 residues. Trimming pared 5 bases from V and 3 bases from J, leaving 13 bases between. CDR1 and CDR2 (germline): PRHDT, FYEKMQ (reference sequence).

The V call is TRBV6-2 or TRBV6-3, the J call TRBJ2-1; TRBD2 matches at 10 bases. There are 15 residues in the CDR3. Trimming cost V 5 bases and J 9 bases; bases outside gene matches: 10. Germline-derived CDR1 and CDR2 are MNHEY and SVGEGT. CDR3 region: CASSASGREASEQFF. The CDR3 coding sequence is TGTGCCAGCAGTGCGAGCGGGAGGGAGGCCAGTGAGCAGTTCTTC.

The CDR3 nucleotides are TGTGCCAGCAGTTATCCCAGGGGTATCGTGCAGCCCCAGCATTTT. Translated: CASSYPRGIVQPQHF. The chain is built from TRBV6-2 or TRBV6-3 and TRBJ1-5; weak D call: TRBD1 (6 bases). Germline CDR1 reads MNHEY; CDR2 reads SVGEGT. The CDR3 covers 15 residues. Between the trimmed V and J ends, which lost 3 bases and 7 bases, there was a span of 16 bases.